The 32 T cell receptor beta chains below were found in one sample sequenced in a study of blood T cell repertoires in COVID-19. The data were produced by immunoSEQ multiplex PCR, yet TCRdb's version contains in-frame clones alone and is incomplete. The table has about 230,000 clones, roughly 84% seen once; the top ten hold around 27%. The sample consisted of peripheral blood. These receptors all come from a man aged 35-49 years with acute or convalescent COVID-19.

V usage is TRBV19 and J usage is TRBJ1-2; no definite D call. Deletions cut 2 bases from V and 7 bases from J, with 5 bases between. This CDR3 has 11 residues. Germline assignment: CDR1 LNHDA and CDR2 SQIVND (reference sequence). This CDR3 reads CASSILAGYTF. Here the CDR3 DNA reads TGTGCCAGTAGTATACTAGCTGGCTACACCTTC.

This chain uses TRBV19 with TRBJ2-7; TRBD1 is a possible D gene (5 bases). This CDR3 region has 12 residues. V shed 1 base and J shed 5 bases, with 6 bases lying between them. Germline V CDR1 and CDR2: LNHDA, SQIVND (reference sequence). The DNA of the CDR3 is TGTGCCAGTAGTATAGTAGGGGACGAGCAGTACTTC. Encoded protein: CASSIVGDEQYF.

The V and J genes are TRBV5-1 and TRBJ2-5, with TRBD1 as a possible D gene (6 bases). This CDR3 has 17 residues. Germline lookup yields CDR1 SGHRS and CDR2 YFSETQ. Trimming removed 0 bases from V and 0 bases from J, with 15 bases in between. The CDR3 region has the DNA TGCGCCAGCAGCTTGGGACTGGCAGGGGCGTACCAAGAGACCCAGTACTTC. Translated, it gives CASSLGLAGAYQETQYF.

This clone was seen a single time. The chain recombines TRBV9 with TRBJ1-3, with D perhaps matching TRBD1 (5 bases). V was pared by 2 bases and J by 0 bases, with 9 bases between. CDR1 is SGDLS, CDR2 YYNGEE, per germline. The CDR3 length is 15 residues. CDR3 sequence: CASSVQGLSGNTIYF. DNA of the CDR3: TGTGCCAGCAGCGTCCAGGGTCTCTCTGGAAACACCATATATTTT.

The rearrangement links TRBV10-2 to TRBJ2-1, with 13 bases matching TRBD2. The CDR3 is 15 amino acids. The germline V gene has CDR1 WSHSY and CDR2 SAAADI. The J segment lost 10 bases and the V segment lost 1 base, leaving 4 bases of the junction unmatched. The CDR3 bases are TGCGCCAGCAGTGAGTGGACTAGCGGGGGCAGGGAGCAGTTCTTC. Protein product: CASSEWTSGGREQFF.

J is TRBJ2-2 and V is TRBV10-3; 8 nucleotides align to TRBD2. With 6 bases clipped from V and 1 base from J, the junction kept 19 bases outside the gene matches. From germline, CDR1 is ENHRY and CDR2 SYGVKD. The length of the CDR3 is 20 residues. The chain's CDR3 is CAIRSTLGFPSGGNTGELFF. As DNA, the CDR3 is TGTGCCATCAGGAGTACTCTGGGGTTCCCGAGCGGGGGGAACACCGGGGAGCTGTTTTTT.

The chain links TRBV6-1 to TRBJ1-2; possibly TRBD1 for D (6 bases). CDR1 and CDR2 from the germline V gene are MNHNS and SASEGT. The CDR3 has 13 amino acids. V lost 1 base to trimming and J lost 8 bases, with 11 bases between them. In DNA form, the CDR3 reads TGTGCCAGCAGTGAAGGCAGGGGAGAAGGCTACACCTTC. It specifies CASSEGRGEGYTF.

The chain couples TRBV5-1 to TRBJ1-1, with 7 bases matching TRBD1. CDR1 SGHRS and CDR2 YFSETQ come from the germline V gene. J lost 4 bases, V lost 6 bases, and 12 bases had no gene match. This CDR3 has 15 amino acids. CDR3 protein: CASTHRDRLATEAFF. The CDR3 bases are TGCGCCAGCACCCACCGGGACAGATTGGCCACTGAAGCTTTCTTT. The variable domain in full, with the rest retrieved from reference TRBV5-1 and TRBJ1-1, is KAGVTQTPRYLIKTRGQQVTLSCSPISGHRSVSWYQQTPGQGLQFLFEYFSETQRNKGNFPGRFSGRQFSNSRSEMNVSTLELGDSALYLCASTHRDRLATEAFFGQGTRLTVV.

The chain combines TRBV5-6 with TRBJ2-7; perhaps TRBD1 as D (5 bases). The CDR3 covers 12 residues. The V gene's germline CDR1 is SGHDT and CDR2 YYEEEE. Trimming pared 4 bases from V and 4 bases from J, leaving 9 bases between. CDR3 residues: CASSVTEYEQYF. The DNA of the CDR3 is TGTGCCAGCAGCGTGACAGAGTACGAGCAGTACTTC.

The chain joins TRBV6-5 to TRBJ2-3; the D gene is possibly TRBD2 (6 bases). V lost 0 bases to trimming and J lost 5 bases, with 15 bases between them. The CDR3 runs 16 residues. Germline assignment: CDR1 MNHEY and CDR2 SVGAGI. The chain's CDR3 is CASSYSSGTQGDTQYF. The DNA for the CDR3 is TGTGCCAGCAGTTACTCCTCCGGGACTCAAGGAGATACGCAGTATTTT.

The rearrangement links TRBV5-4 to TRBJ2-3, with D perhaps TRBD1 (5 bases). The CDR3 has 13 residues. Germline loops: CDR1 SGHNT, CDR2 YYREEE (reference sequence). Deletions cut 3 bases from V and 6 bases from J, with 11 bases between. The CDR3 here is CASSYGQSDTQYF. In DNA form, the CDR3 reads TGTGCCAGCAGCTACGGACAATCTGATACGCAGTATTTT.

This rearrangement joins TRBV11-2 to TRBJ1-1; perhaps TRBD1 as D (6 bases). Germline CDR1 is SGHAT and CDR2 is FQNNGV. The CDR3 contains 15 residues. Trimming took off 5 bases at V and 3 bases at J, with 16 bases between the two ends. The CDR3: CASSPGGAVDTEAFF. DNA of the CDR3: TGTGCCAGCAGCCCCGGGGGGGCCGTTGACACTGAAGCTTTCTTT.

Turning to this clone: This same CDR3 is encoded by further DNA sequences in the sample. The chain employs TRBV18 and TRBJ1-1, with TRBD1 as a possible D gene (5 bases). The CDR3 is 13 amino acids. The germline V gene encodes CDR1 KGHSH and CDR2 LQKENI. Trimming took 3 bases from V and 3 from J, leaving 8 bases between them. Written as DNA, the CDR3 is TGTGCCAGCTCACCCAGCAGGGACACTGAAGCTTTCTTT. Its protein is CASSPSRDTEAFF.

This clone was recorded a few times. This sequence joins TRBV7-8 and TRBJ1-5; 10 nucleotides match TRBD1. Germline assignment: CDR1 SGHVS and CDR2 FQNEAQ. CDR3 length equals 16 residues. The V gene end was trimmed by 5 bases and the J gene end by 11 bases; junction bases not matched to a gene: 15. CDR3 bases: TGTGCCAGCAGCCTTTGGACAGGGGGGGACGCGATGTCCCAGCATTTT. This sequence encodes CASSLWTGGDAMSQHF.

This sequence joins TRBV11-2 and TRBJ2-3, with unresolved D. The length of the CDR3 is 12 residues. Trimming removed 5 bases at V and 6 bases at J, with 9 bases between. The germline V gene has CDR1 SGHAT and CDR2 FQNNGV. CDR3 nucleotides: TGTGCCAGCAGCCCCTTGTTGGATACGCAGTATTTT. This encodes CASSPLLDTQYF. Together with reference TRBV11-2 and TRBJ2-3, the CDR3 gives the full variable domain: EAGVAQSPRYKIIEKRQSVAFWCNPISGHATLYWYQQILGQGPKLLIQFQNNGVVDDSQLPKDRFSAERLKGVDSTLKIQPAKLEDSAVYLCASSPLLDTQYFGPGTRLTVL.

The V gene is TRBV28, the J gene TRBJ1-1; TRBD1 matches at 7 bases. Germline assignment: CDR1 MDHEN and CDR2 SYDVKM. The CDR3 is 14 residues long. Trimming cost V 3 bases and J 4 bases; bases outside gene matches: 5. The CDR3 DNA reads TGTGCCAGCAGTTTCCAGGGGGGAGGCACTGAAGCTTTCTTT. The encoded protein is CASSFQGGGTEAFF.

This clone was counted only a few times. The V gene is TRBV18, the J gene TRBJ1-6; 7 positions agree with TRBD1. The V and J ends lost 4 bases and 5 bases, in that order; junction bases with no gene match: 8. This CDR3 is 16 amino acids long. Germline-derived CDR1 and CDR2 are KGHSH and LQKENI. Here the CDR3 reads CASSLAQGMNNSPLHF. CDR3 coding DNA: TGTGCCAGCTCACTCGCACAGGGGATGAATAATTCACCCCTCCACTTT.

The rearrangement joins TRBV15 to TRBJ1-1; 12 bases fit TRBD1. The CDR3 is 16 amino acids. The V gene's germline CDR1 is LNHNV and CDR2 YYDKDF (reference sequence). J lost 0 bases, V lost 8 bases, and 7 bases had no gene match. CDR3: CATGPGQGALNTEAFF. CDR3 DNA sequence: TGTGCCACCGGCCCGGGACAGGGGGCCCTGAACACTGAAGCTTTCTTT.

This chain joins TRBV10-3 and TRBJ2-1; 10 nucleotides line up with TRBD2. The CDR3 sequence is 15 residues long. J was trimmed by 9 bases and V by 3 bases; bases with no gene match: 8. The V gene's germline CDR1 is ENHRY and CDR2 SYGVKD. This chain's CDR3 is CAISEELAGVGEQFF. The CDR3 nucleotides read TGTGCCATCAGTGAAGAGCTAGCGGGAGTAGGTGAGCAGTTCTTC.

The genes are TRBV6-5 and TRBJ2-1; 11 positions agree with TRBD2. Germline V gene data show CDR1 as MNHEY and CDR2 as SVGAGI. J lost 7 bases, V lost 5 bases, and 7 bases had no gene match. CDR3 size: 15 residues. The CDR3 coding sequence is TGTGCCAGCAGTAAACTAGCGGGAGTAGAGAATGAGCAGTTCTTC. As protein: CASSKLAGVENEQFF.

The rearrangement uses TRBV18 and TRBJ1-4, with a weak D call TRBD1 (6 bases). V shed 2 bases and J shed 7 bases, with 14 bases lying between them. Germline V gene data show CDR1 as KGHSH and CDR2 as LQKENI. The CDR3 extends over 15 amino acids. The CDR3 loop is CASSPGQPVTEKLFF. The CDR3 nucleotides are TGTGCCAGCTCACCAGGACAGCCAGTTACTGAAAAACTGTTTTTT.

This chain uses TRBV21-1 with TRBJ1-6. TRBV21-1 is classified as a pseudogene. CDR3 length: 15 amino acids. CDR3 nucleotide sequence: TGTGCCAGCAGCAAAGAAGGAGGGTCTGGCTCACCCCTCCACTTT. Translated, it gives CASSKEGGSGSPLHF.

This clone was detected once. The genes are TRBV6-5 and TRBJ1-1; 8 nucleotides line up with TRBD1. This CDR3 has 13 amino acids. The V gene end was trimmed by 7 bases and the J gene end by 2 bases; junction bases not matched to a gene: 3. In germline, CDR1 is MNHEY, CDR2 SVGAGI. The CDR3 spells CASIDRGNTEAFF. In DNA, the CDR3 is TGTGCCAGCATCGACAGGGGAAACACTGAAGCTTTCTTT.

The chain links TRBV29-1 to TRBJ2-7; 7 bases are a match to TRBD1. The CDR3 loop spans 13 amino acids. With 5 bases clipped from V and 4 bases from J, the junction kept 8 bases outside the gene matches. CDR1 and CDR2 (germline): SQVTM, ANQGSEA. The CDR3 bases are TGCAGCGTTTCCGCCCGACAGGGTTACGAGCAGTACTTC. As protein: CSVSARQGYEQYF.

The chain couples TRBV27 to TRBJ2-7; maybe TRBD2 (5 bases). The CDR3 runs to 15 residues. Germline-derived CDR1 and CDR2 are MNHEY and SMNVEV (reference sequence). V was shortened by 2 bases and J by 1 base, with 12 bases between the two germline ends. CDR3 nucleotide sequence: TGTGCCAGCAGTTTAGGAGGCGCTCGATCCTACGAGCAGTACTTC. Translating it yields CASSLGGARSYEQYF.

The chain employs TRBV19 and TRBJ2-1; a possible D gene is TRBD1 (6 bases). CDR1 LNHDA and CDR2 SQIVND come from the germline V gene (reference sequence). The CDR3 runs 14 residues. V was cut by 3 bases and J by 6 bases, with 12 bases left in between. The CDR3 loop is CASSIQGTPNEQFF. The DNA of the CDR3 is TGTGCCAGTAGTATTCAGGGGACCCCCAATGAGCAGTTCTTC.

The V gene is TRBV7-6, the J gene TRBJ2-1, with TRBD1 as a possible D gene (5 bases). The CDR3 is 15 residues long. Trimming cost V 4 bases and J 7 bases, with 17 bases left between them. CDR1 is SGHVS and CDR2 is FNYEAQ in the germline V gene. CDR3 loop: CASSSDQGWGNEQFF. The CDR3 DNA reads TGTGCCAGCAGCTCCGACCAGGGCTGGGGAAATGAGCAGTTCTTC.

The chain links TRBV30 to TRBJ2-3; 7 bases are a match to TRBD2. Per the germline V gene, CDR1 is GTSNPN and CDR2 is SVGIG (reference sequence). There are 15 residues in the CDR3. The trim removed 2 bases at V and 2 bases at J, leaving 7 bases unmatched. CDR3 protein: CAWSKGGRATDTQYF. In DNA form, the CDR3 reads TGTGCCTGGAGTAAAGGAGGGAGGGCCACAGATACGCAGTATTTT.

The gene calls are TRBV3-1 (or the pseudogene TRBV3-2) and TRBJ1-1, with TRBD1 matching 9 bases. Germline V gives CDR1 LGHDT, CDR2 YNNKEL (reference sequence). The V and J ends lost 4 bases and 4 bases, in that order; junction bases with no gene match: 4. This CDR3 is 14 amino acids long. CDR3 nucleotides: TGTGCCAGCAGCCGAGGACAGGGGAGCACTGAAGCTTTCTTT. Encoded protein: CASSRGQGSTEAFF.

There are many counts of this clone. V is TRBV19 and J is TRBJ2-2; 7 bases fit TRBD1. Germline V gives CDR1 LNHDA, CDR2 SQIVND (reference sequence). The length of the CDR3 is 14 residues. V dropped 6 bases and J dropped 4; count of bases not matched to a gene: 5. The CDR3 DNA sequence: TGTGCCAGTAGCCTTCAGGGGGTCACCGGGGAGCTGTTTTTT. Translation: CASSLQGVTGELFF.

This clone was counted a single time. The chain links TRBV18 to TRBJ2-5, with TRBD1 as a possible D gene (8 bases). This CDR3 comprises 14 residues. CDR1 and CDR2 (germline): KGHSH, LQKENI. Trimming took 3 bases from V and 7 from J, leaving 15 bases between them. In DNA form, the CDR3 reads TGTGCCAGCTCACCCCCCGGGGGGACAGGGACCCAGTACTTC. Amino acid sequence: CASSPPGGTGTQYF.

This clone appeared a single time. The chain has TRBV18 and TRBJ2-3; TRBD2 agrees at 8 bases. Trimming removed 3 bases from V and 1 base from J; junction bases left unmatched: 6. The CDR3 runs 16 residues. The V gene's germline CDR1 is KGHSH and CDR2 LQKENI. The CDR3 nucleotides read TGTGCCAGCTCACCGGGCACGGGAGGGCGCACAGATACGCAGTATTTT. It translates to CASSPGTGGRTDTQYF.